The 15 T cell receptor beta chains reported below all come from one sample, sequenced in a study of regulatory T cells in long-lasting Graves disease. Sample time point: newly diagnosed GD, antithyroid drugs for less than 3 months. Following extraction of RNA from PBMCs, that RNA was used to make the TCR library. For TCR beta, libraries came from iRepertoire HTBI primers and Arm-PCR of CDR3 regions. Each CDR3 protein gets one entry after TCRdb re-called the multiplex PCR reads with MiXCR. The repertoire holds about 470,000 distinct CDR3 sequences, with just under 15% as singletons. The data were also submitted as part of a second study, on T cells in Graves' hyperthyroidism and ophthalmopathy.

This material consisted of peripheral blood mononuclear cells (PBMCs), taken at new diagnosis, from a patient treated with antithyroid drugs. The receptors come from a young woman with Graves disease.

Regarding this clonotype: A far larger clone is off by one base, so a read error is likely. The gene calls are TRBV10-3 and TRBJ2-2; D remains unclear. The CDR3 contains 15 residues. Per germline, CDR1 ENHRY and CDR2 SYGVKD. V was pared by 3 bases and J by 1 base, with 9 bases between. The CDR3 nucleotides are TGTGCCATCAGTGAAGAGACGGGGAACACCGGGGAGCTGTTTTTT. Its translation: CAISEETGNTGELFF.

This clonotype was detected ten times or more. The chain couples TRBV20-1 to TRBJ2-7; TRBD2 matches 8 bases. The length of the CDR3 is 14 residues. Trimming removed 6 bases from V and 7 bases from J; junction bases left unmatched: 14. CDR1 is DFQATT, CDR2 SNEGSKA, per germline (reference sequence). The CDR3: CSACTGGPLREQYF. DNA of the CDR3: TGCAGTGCCTGCACGGGAGGGCCTTTAAGGGAGCAGTACTTC.

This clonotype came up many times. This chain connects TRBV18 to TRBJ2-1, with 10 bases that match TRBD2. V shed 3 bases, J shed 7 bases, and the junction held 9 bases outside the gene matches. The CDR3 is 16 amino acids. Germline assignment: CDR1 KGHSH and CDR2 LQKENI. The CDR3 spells CASSPSIAGGDNEQFF. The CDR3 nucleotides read TGTGCCAGCTCACCTTCTATAGCGGGAGGAGATAATGAGCAGTTCTTC.

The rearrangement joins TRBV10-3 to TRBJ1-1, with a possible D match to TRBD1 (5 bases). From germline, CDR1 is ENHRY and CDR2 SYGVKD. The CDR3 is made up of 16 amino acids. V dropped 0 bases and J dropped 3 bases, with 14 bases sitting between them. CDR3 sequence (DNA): TGTGCCATCAGTGAGTCAAAAAAAGGGGACGACACTGAAGCTTTCTTT. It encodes CAISESKKGDDTEAFF.

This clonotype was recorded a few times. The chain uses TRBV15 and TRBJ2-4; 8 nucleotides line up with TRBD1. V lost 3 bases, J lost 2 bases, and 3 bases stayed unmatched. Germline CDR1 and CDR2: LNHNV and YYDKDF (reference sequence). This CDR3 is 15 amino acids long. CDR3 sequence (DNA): TGTGCCACCAGCAGCGACAGGGGCACCAAAAACATTCAGTACTTC. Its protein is CATSSDRGTKNIQYF.

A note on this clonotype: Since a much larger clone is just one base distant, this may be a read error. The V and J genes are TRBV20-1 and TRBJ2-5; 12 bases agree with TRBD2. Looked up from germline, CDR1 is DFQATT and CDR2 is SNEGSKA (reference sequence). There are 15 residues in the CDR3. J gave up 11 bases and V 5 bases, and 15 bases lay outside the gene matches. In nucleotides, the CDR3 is TGCAGTGCTCCCACCCTAGCGGGAGGGATCAATGAGCAGTACTTC. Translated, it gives CSAPTLAGGINEQYF.

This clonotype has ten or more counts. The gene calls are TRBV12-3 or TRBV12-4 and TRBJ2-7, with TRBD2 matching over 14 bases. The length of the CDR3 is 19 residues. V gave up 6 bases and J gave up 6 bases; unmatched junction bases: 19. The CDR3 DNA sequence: TGTGCCAGCAGCTCCTGGGGACTAGCGGGAGTCGGTGGAATGGGCGAGCAGTACTTC. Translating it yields CASSSWGLAGVGGMGEQYF.

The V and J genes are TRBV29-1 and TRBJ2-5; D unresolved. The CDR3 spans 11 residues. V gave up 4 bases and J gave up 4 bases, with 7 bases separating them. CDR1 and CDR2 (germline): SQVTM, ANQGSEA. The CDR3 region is CSVGRSETQYF. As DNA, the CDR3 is TGCAGCGTTGGACGGTCAGAGACCCAGTACTTC.

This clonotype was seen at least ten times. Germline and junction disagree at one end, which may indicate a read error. CDR3 nucleotide sequence: TGTGCCAGCAGTTCCTTTGGGAAGAGGGGGCTTCGCGCCTCCCACAATGAGCAGTTCTTC. It codes for CASSSFGKRGLRASHNEQFF. V is TRBV12-3 or TRBV12-4 and J is TRBJ2-1; 7 bases agree with TRBD1. The CDR3 spans 20 residues.

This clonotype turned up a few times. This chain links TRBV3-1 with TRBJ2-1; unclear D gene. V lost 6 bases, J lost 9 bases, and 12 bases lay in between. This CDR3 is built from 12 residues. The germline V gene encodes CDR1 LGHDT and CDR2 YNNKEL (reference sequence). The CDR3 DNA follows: TGTGCCAGCAGTCTAGGATTCGGTGAGCAGTTCTTC. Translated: CASSLGFGEQFF.

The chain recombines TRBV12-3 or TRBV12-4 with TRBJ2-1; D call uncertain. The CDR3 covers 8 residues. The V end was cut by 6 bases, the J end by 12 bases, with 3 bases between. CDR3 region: CASRTQFF. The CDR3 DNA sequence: TGTGCCAGCAGAACGCAGTTCTTC.

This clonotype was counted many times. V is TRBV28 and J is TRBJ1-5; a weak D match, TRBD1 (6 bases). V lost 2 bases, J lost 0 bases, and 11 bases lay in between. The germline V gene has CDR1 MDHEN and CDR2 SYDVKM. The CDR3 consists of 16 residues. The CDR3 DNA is TGTGCCAGCAGTTTAGGGGGCGGAGTTAGCAATCAGCCCCAGCATTTT. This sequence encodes CASSLGGGVSNQPQHF.

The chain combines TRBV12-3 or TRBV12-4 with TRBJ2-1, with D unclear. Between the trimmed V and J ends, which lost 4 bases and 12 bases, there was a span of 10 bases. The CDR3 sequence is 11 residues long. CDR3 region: CASSSSSRQFF. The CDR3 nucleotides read TGTGCCAGCAGTTCCTCCTCCAGGCAGTTCTTC.

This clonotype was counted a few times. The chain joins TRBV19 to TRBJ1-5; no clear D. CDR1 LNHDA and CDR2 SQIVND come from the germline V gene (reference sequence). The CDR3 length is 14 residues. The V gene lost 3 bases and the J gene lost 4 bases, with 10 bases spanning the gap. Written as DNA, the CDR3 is TGTGCCAGTAGTATGTGGCAGAGTAATCAGCCCCAGCATTTT. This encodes CASSMWQSNQPQHF.

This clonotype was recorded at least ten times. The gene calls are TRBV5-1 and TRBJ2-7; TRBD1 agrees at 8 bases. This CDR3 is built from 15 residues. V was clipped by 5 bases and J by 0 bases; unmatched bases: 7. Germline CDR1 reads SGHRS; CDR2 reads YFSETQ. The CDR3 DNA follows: TGCGCCAGCAGTCTGGGACAGGCGAGCTCCTACGAGCAGTACTTC. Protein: CASSLGQASSYEQYF.